These T cell receptor beta chains were read from a single sample in a study of blood T cell repertoires in COVID-19. Here immunoSEQ multiplex PCR was the method, and the copy in TCRdb shows in-frame clones only, minus some. The sample comprises around 200,000 clones, 88% of which are singletons, and around 1.7% rests with the top ten. Sequenced material: peripheral blood. The receptors derive from a man younger than 35 with active or convalescent COVID-19. Each CDR3 is given with its conserved first and last residue. The D gene is left open where the match is weak. Not every row has a clone size; where given, it reads once, few, many or a size class.

>TRBJ1-2|13|.|TRBV19|.
TGTGCCACCAAAACGCTTGGGGCAGGTGGCTACACCTTC
CATKTLGAGGYTF
>TRBJ2-3|15|.|TRBV6-6|.
TGTGCCAGCAGTTACTTGGACACGAGCACAGATACGCAGTATTTT
CASSYLDTSTDTQYF
>TRBJ1-2|13|.|TRBV11-2|once
TGTGCCAGCAGCTTTATAACCACAGGGGGCTACACCTTC
CASSFITTGGYTF
>TRBJ1-2|14|.|TRBV28|many
TGTGCCAGCAGCGTGGCACAGGGACCCTATGGCTACACCTTC
CASSVAQGPYGYTF
>TRBJ1-5|13|.|TRBV12-3/TRBV12-4|.
TGTGCCAGCACCTCGGAGAACAATCAGCCCCAGCATTTT
CASTSENNQPQHF
>TRBJ2-3|14|.|TRBV12-5|.
TGTGCTAGTGGTTCAGGATCAGCCCTAGATACGCAGTATTTT
CASGSGSALDTQYF
>TRBJ2-7|14|TRBD2|TRBV6-5|.
TGTGCCAGCAGCGATCTAGCGGCGACCTACGAGCAGTACTTC
CASSDLAATYEQYF
>TRBJ1-2|15|TRBD1|TRBV18|.
TGTGCCAGCTCTCCAGGACAGGGGCCTTACTATGGCTACACCTTC
CASSPGQGPYYGYTF
>TRBJ1-1|15|.|TRBV30|once
TGTGCCTGGAGTGTACCAGGTGGCCTCGGGGCTGAAGCTTTCTTT
CAWSVPGGLGAEAFF
>TRBJ2-7|14|.|TRBV7-9|many
TGTGCCAGCAGCTTAGGAGGATCCCCGAGAGTGCAGTACTTC
CASSLGGSPRVQYF
>TRBJ2-1|14|.|TRBV2|.
TGTGCCAGCAGTGAATCCAGGGTGGGTAATGAGCAGTTCTTC
CASSESRVGNEQFF
>TRBJ1-2|14|TRBD1|TRBV7-9|.
TGTGCCAGCAGCGATCCGGACAGGGGTATTGGCTACACCTTC
CASSDPDRGIGYTF
>TRBJ1-2|13|TRBD1|TRBV6-2/TRBV6-3|few
TGTGCCAGCAGCACGACAGGGGTAGGCGGCTACACCTTC
CASSTTGVGGYTF
>TRBJ1-3|16|TRBD1|TRBV7-8|.
TGTGCCAGCAGCCCCCGGGACAGGGGGAGAGGAAACACCATATATTTT
CASSPRDRGRGNTIYF
>TRBJ2-3|17|.|TRBV4-3|.
TGCGCCAGCAGCCGAGGGCCTGGCGCCGGGGGCACAGATACGCAGTATTTT
CASSRGPGAGGTDTQYF
>TRBJ1-4|14|TRBD1|TRBV5-4|few
TGTGCCAGCAGACCAGGGGGCGCGAGTGAAAAACTGTTTTTT
CASRPGGASEKLFF
>TRBJ1-1|14|.|TRBV27|.
TGTGCCAGCAGACAACCCGGAGATAACACTGAAGCTTTCTTT
CASRQPGDNTEAFF
>TRBJ2-2|16|TRBD1|TRBV5-1|.
TGCGCCAGCAGCTTATCGACAGGGAAGAACACCGGGGAGCTGTTTTTT
CASSLSTGKNTGELFF
>TRBJ1-1|15|.|TRBV7-8|.
TGTGCCAGCAGCTTAGCGCGTCACAGCTACACTGAAGCTTTCTTT
CASSLARHSYTEAFF
>TRBJ2-1|14|TRBD1|TRBV5-1|.
TGCGCCAGCAGCTACGGACAGGGGGCACGGGAGCAGTTCTTC
CASSYGQGAREQFF
>TRBJ2-1|14|TRBD1|TRBV7-9|.
TGTGCCAGCAGACGGGACAGTGTGGACCTTGAGCAGTTCTTC
CASRRDSVDLEQFF
>TRBJ1-1|13|.|TRBV6-1|.
TGTGCCAGCAGTGAAGTACTAAACACTGAAGCTTTCTTT
CASSEVLNTEAFF
>TRBJ2-2|15|.|TRBV11-2|.
TGTGCCAGCAGCTTAGCTAGCGTGAACACCGGGGAGCTGTTTTTT
CASSLASVNTGELFF
>TRBJ2-3|16|.|TRBV6-1|.
TGTGCCAGCAGTGAATTCTCGGGTACTAGCACAGATACGCAGTATTTT
CASSEFSGTSTDTQYF
>TRBJ2-2|15|TRBD2|TRBV28|.
TGTGCCAGCAGGGGGACTAGCGGGTACACCGGGGAGCTGTTTTTT
CASRGTSGYTGELFF
>TRBJ2-1|13|.|TRBV5-6|.
TGTGCCAGCAGCTTGGGGCTAGCTTCTGAGCAGTTCTTC
CASSLGLASEQFF
>TRBJ1-3|18|.|TRBV5-5|.
TGTGCCAGCAGCTTGTTGTGGTACCGGGAGTGGTACGGAAACACCATATATTTT
CASSLLWYREWYGNTIYF
>TRBJ1-5|18|TRBD1|TRBV6-4|few
TGTGCCAGCAGTGATCATTTGCGGGGACAGACCCCTTATCAGCCCCAGCATTTT
CASSDHLRGQTPYQPQHF
>TRBJ2-5|13|.|TRBV5-1|.
TGCGCCAGCAGCCTTAGGGGATTAGAGACCCAGTACTTC
CASSLRGLETQYF
>TRBJ1-4|13|.|TRBV19|.
TGTGCCACCGCGAGGGCAACTAATGAAAAACTGTTTTTT
CATARATNEKLFF
>TRBJ1-3|18|TRBD1|TRBV5-5|.
TGTGCCAGCAGCCTGAAGGGGACAGGTACGAGCTCTGGAAACACCATATATTTT
CASSLKGTGTSSGNTIYF
>TRBJ1-5|13|.|TRBV19|once
TGTGCCAGTAGTATAGCCGAGGGTCAGCCCCAGCATTTT
CASSIAEGQPQHF
>TRBJ1-1|14|.|TRBV29-1|.
TGCAGCGTCCAACCGACAGGAGTAGGGACTGAAGCTTTCTTT
CSVQPTGVGTEAFF
>TRBJ1-5|15|.|TRBV5-5|few
TGTGCCAGCAGCTTGGGGTGGGGGGGCCTTCAGCCCCAGCATTTT
CASSLGWGGLQPQHF
>TRBJ2-4|16|.|TRBV19|.
TGTGCCAGTAGTATGGGTAGGACACTAGCCAAAAACATTCAGTACTTC
CASSMGRTLAKNIQYF
>TRBJ2-1|19|.|TRBV19|.
TGTGCCAGTAGTAGATCCCCGTGGCCCAGCGAGGGCTCCTACAATGAGCAGTTCTTC
CASSRSPWPSEGSYNEQFF
>TRBJ1-2|14|.|TRBV30|.
TGTGCCTGGAGTGTAAATGGGGCCTGGGGCGGCTACACCTTC
CAWSVNGAWGGYTF
>TRBJ2-2|15|.|TRBV9|.
TGTGCCAGCAGCACCCGACAGGATTGGGCCGGGGAGCTGTTTTTT
CASSTRQDWAGELFF
>TRBJ1-6|12|TRBD1|TRBV12-3/TRBV12-4|.
TGTGCCAGCAAAGACAGGGGTATGCCCCTCCACTTT
CASKDRGMPLHF
>TRBJ1-3|15|.|TRBV5-1|.
TGCGCCAGCAGCTTGGGACCGGGAACCAGAAACACCATATATTTT
CASSLGPGTRNTIYF
>TRBJ2-1|14|TRBD1|TRBV6-5|once
TGTGCCAGCAGTTATGACAGGGAGAACAATGAGCAGTTCTTC
CASSYDRENNEQFF
>TRBJ1-6|13|.|TRBV27|.
TGTGCCAGCAGTACTTTTGGGCATTCACCCCTCCACTTT
CASSTFGHSPLHF
>TRBJ1-4|17|.|TRBV2|.
TGTGCCAGCAGTGAAGAGATCGACAGAACAACTAATGAAAAACTGTTTTTT
CASSEEIDRTTNEKLFF
>TRBJ2-7|15|TRBD2|TRBV5-4|.
TGTGCCAGCAGCCGCGATAGCGGGCGCTCCTACGAGCAGTACTTC
CASSRDSGRSYEQYF
>TRBJ2-2|15|.|TRBV5-6|.
TGTGCCAGCAGCTTGGCAAAGCGGAACACCGGGGAGCTGTTTTTT
CASSLAKRNTGELFF
>TRBJ2-3|14|TRBD2|TRBV2|.
TGTGCCAGCCGCCCGGGAGGGGGCACAGATACGCAGTATTTT
CASRPGGGTDTQYF
>TRBJ2-7|18|.|TRBV9|.
TGTGCCAGCAGCGCCGGAATGGCAGCGGGACAGGTTACAGGTGAGCAGTACTTC
CASSAGMAAGQVTGEQYF
>TRBJ2-7|15|TRBD1|TRBV2|.
TGTGCCAGCAGTGTACTGACAGGGGGAACCTACGAGCAGTACTTC
CASSVLTGGTYEQYF
>TRBJ1-6|16|TRBD1|TRBV19|.
TGTGCCAGTAGTATAGAAGCAGGGGGCGGTGGTTCACCCCTCCACTTT
CASSIEAGGGGSPLHF
>TRBJ1-1|15|.|TRBV14|.
TGTGCCAGCAGCCCTATAGGAGGGAGGAACACTGAAGCTTTCTTT
CASSPIGGRNTEAFF